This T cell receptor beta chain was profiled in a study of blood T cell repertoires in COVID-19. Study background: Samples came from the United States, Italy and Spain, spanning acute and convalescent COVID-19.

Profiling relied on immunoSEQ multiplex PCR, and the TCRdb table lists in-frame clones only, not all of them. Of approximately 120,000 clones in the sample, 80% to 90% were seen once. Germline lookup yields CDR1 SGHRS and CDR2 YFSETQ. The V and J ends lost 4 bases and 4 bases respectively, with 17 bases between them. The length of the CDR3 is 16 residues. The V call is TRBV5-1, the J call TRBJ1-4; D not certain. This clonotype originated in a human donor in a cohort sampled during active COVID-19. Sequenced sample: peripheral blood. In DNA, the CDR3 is TGCGCCAGCAGCGCACTCAATGGTGGACTTAATGAAAAACTGTTTTTT. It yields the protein CASSALNGGLNEKLFF.